Shown below are 20 T cell receptor beta chains from a single sample sequenced in a study of cytomegalovirus exposure and HLA in healthy donors. Primers: 60 Vbeta forward and 13 Jbeta reverse. Data came from immunoSEQ multiplex PCR; TCRdb stores just in-frame clones and leaves some out. The repertoire holds about 93,000 clones, with roughly four fifths as singletons. The sequencing sample was made of PBMCs. The receptors originated from a man aged 45-65 years in good health and CMV-seronegative.

This sequence joins TRBV7-3 and TRBJ2-7, with D possibly TRBD1 on 6 matching bases. This CDR3 has 13 amino acids. Germline CDR1 reads SGHTA; CDR2 reads FQGTGA. The V gene lost 2 bases and the J gene lost 5 bases, with 10 bases spanning the gap. CDR3 loop: CASSLSYRDEQYF. Written as DNA, the CDR3 is TGTGCCAGCAGCTTATCGTACAGGGACGAGCAGTACTTC.

V usage is TRBV7-2 and J usage is TRBJ2-1, with a possible D match to TRBD2 (7 bases). Germline V gene lookup returns CDR1 SGHTA and CDR2 FQGNSA. This CDR3 is built from 15 residues. The ends were cut back, 4 bases at V and 6 bases at J, with 16 bases in the middle. The CDR3 sequence is CASSSQGGGGNEQFF. The CDR3 bases are TGTGCCAGCAGCTCCCAGGGAGGGGGGGGCAATGAGCAGTTCTTC.

CDR3 nucleotides: TGTGCCTGGAGTGACGGGAGGGCGGCCCATACGCAGTATTTT. Protein: CAWSDGRAAHTQYF. The chain couples TRBV30 to TRBJ2-3; 8 bases line up with TRBD2. Trimming took 1 base from V and 7 from J; bases not matched to a gene: 7. The V gene's germline CDR1 is GTSNPN and CDR2 SVGIG (reference sequence). The CDR3 totals 14 residues. Full variable domain (missing parts from reference TRBV30 and TRBJ2-3): SQTIHQWPATLVQPVGSPLSLECTVEGTSNPNLYWYRQAAGRGLQLLFYSVGIGQISSEVPQNLSASRPQDRQFILSSKKLLLSDSGFYLCAWSDGRAAHTQYFGPGTRLTVL.

CDR3 nucleotide sequence: TGTGCCAGCAGCCAAGATGGACTAGCGGGACGGACCGGGGAGCTGTTTTTT. Protein product: CASSQDGLAGRTGELFF. The rearrangement joins TRBV4-2 to TRBJ2-2; 12 bases align to TRBD2. This CDR3 comprises 17 residues. Germline-derived CDR1 and CDR2 are LGHNA and YNFKEQ. J was trimmed by 5 bases and V by 0 bases; bases with no gene match: 4.

The chain employs TRBV4-1 and TRBJ1-4, with 9 positions matching TRBD1. The CDR3 consists of 15 residues. V trimming: 1 base; J trimming: 5 bases; junction bases outside the gene matches: 2. The V gene's germline CDR1 is MGHRA and CDR2 YSYEKL. This CDR3 is CASSQGQGGNEKLFF. CDR3 nucleotide sequence: TGCGCCAGCAGCCAAGGACAGGGGGGGAATGAAAAACTGTTTTTT.

The rearrangement uses TRBV5-4 and TRBJ2-3; TRBD2 matches at 10 bases. This CDR3 comprises 16 residues. After removal of 1 base from V and 6 bases from J, the junction contained 8 bases not matched to a gene. Germline V lookup: CDR1 SGHNT, CDR2 YYREEE (reference sequence). Here the CDR3 reads CASSLRVSGRADTQYF. CDR3 sequence (DNA): TGTGCCAGCAGCTTGAGGGTGAGCGGGAGGGCCGATACGCAGTATTTT.

This sequence joins TRBV28 and TRBJ1-1, with D unresolved. Trimming took 2 bases from V and 11 from J, leaving 12 bases between them. Germline CDR1 MDHEN, CDR2 SYDVKM. The CDR3 has 12 amino acids. The CDR3 DNA reads as TGTGCCAGCAGTTTACAATCAGGTACGGCTTTCTTT. Translation gives CASSLQSGTAFF. The variable domain in full, with the rest retrieved from reference TRBV28 and TRBJ1-1, is DVKVTQSSRYLVKRTGEKVFLECVQDMDHENMFWYRQDPGLGLRLIYFSYDVKMKEKGDIPEGYSVSREKKERFSLILESASTNQTSMYLCASSLQSGTAFFGQGTRLTVV.

This sequence joins TRBV9 and TRBJ2-3; 7 bases fit TRBD2. This CDR3 contains 13 residues. Germline CDR1 reads SGDLS; CDR2 reads YYNGEE. The V gene end was trimmed by 4 bases and the J gene end by 5 bases; junction bases not matched to a gene: 4. The CDR3 bases are TGTGCCAGCAGCCGGGGAGGGGAAGATACGCAGTATTTT. Translated, it gives CASSRGGEDTQYF.

The CDR3 DNA follows: TGTGCCAGCAGCTTAGTTGCTAGCGGGAGGAACATTCAGTACTTC. Amino acids: CASSLVASGRNIQYF. V gene TRBV7-2 combines with J gene TRBJ2-4, with 11 bases matching TRBD2. Germline CDR1 and CDR2: SGHTA and FQGNSA. V shed 1 base and J 7 bases; nucleotides not matched to a gene: 3. The CDR3 extends over 15 amino acids.

Only a few counts were recorded for this clone. This chain connects TRBV7-6 to TRBJ2-1; possible D gene TRBD2, 6 bases. The CDR3 runs to 15 residues. Germline CDR1 is SGHVS and CDR2 is FNYEAQ. Trimming removed 4 bases from V and 7 bases from J, with 17 bases in between. The CDR3: CASSSRDLRRNEQFF. CDR3 sequence (DNA): TGTGCCAGCAGCTCCCGGGACTTGCGCCGGAATGAGCAGTTCTTC.

The genes are TRBV5-4 and TRBJ2-2, with 10 bases fitting TRBD2. CDR1 is SGHNT and CDR2 is YYREEE in the germline V gene (reference sequence). This CDR3 has 15 amino acids. V lost 1 base, J lost 3 bases, and 0 bases stayed unmatched. The CDR3 bases are TGTGCCAGCAGCTTGACTAGCGGGGACACCGGGGAGCTGTTTTTT. Protein product: CASSLTSGDTGELFF.

The genes are TRBV6-1 and TRBJ2-1; the D is unclear. The CDR3 has 12 residues. Trimming cost V 1 base and J 9 bases, with 7 bases left between them. CDR1 is MNHNS, CDR2 SASEGT, per germline. As DNA, the CDR3 is TGTGCCAGCAGTGAAGGAGGTATTGAGCAGTTCTTC. This gives the protein CASSEGGIEQFF.

V gene TRBV28 combines with J gene TRBJ1-1, with D hard to call. The CDR3 sequence is 13 residues long. V was pared by 10 bases and J by 1 base, with 13 bases between. Germline CDR1 and CDR2: MDHEN and SYDVKM. For the CDR3, the DNA is TGTGCCACCACAAGTCGGGGGAACACTGAAGCTTTCTTT. This codes for CATTSRGNTEAFF.

About this clone: One end of the junction varies from germline; a read error may be responsible. This chain connects TRBV18 to TRBJ1-4; 9 bases are a match to TRBD1. This CDR3 contains 15 residues. Germline lookup yields CDR1 KGHSH and CDR2 LQKENI. Here the CDR3 DNA reads TGTGCCAGCTCCCCACAGGGGGCTTATAATGAAAAACTGTTTTTT. Protein: CASSPQGAYNEKLFF.

The chain is built from TRBV19 and TRBJ2-5, with TRBD2 as a possible D gene (6 bases). Germline lookup yields CDR1 LNHDA and CDR2 SQIVND (reference sequence). The germline V and J ends were trimmed by 8 bases and 5 bases, with 12 bases remaining between them. The length of the CDR3 is 12 residues. The DNA of the CDR3 is TGTGCCAGTGGGCAGGAGGGGGAGACCCAGTACTTC. This gives the protein CASGQEGETQYF.

The V and J genes are TRBV5-1 and TRBJ2-2; TRBD2 matches 10 bases. Trimming at V came to 4 bases and at J to 5 bases, leaving 8 bases not matched to a gene. This CDR3 has 16 residues. Germline-derived CDR1 and CDR2 are SGHRS and YFSETQ. Written as DNA, the CDR3 is TGCGCCAGCAGCCCTCAGACTAGCGGGCGAACCGGGGAGCTGTTTTTT. Its translation is CASSPQTSGRTGELFF.

V is TRBV5-1 and J is TRBJ2-1, with 8 bases that match TRBD2. Germline CDR1 reads SGHRS; CDR2 reads YFSETQ. This CDR3 is 13 amino acids long. V gave up 4 bases and J gave up 8 bases; unmatched junction bases: 5. CDR3 region: CASSPGLVDEQFF. CDR3 coding DNA: TGCGCCAGCAGCCCGGGACTAGTCGATGAGCAGTTCTTC.

The V call is TRBV28, the J call TRBJ2-1; tentatively, D is TRBD1 (8 bases). The germline gives CDR1 MDHEN, CDR2 SYDVKM. Trimming took off 5 bases at V and 5 bases at J, with 25 bases between the two ends. The CDR3 length is 18 residues. The CDR3 nucleotides are TGTGCCAGCAGTGAAGGGACAGGAGAGCTGGGGAGGGACAATGAGCAGTTCTTC. This sequence encodes CASSEGTGELGRDNEQFF. Combining the CDR3 with reference TRBV28 and TRBJ2-1 gives the whole variable domain DVKVTQSSRYLVKRTGEKVFLECVQDMDHENMFWYRQDPGLGLRLIYFSYDVKMKEKGDIPEGYSVSREKKERFSLILESASTNQTSMYLCASSEGTGELGRDNEQFFGPGTRLTVL.

CDR3: CASRGDSLYGYTF. For the CDR3, the DNA is TGTGCCAGCAGGGGGGACAGCCTGTATGGCTACACCTTC. The rearrangement joins TRBV2 to TRBJ1-2; 7 bases are shared with TRBD1. This CDR3 spans 13 amino acids. The V gene end was trimmed by 6 bases and the J gene end by 5 bases; junction bases not matched to a gene: 6. Germline V CDR1 and CDR2: SNHLY, FYNNEI. Based on the CDR3 plus reference TRBV2 and TRBJ1-2, the full variable domain is EPEVTQTPSHQVTQMGQEVILRCVPISNHLYFYWYRQILGQKVEFLVSFYNNEISEKSEIFDDQFSVERPDGSNFTLKIRSTKLEDSAMYFCASRGDSLYGYTFGSGTRLTVV.

The gene calls are TRBV5-1 and TRBJ2-3; TRBD2 might be the D (7 bases). The ends were cut back, 6 bases at V and 2 bases at J, with 16 bases in the middle. The germline gives CDR1 SGHRS, CDR2 YFSETQ. The CDR3 has 15 amino acids. CDR3 in DNA: TGCGCCAGCAACCCTACGGGGGGCTTCACAGATACGCAGTATTTT. Translation: CASNPTGGFTDTQYF.